These T cell receptor beta chains were read from a single sample in a study of cytomegalovirus exposure and HLA in healthy donors. Data came from immunoSEQ multiplex PCR; TCRdb stores just in-frame clones and leaves some out. The repertoire holds about 170,000 clones, with roughly 80% as singletons. Sequences were obtained from PBMCs. Receptors originate from a woman aged 18-35 years in good health and CMV-seropositive. CDR3s include the opening cysteine and the closing phenylalanine or tryptophan. The order of the fields is clone size, J gene, D gene, V gene, CDR3 DNA, CDR3 protein. D genes are given only for firm matches. Size values are once, few and many counts, or a class for expanded clones, and some rows have none.

size: -
J: TRBJ2-1
D: -
V: TRBV7-6
DNA: TGTGCCAGCAGCGCAAAATCAGGGGGGATGGACAATGAGCAGTTCTTC
CDR3: CASSAKSGGMDNEQFF

size: few
J: TRBJ1-4
D: -
V: TRBV9
DNA: TGTGCCAGCAGCCAGGGAGGGAAGTCAGAAAAACTGTTTTTT
CDR3: CASSQGGKSEKLFF

size: -
J: TRBJ1-2
D: TRBD1
V: TRBV28
DNA: TGTGCCAGCAGTGTGACAGGGACGAACTATGGCTACACCTTC
CDR3: CASSVTGTNYGYTF

size: -
J: TRBJ1-1
D: -
V: TRBV5-1
DNA: TGCGCCAGCAGCGCCTCAAGCGGCACTGAAGCTTTCTTT
CDR3: CASSASSGTEAFF

size: -
J: TRBJ1-4
D: TRBD1
V: TRBV10-3
DNA: TGTGCCATCAGTGGGGGACAGGGTGGTGAAAAACTGTTTTTT
CDR3: CAISGGQGGEKLFF

size: -
J: TRBJ2-5
D: -
V: TRBV7-2
DNA: TGTGCCAGCAGCTTAGGGGCCAACCAAGAGACCCAGTACTTC
CDR3: CASSLGANQETQYF

size: -
J: TRBJ1-2
D: -
V: TRBV27
DNA: TGTGCCAGCAGTTTATACCCCCTCTCAGGGCAGGGGACTACCTATGGCTACACCTTC
CDR3: CASSLYPLSGQGTTYGYTF

size: -
J: TRBJ2-1
D: -
V: TRBV6-1
DNA: TGTGCCAGCAGTGAAATCAGGGATGAGCAGTTCTTC
CDR3: CASSEIRDEQFF

size: -
J: TRBJ2-1
D: TRBD2
V: TRBV5-8
DNA: TGTGCCAGCAGCTCCCTAGCGGGGGGTTACAATGAGCAGTTCTTC
CDR3: CASSSLAGGYNEQFF

size: -
J: TRBJ1-1
D: -
V: TRBV2
DNA: TGTGCCAGCAGTGAAAATCTCCCCGGGACTTTAGCTTTCTTT
CDR3: CASSENLPGTLAFF

size: -
J: TRBJ1-6
D: -
V: TRBV5-4
DNA: TGTGCCAGCAGCTTGCTTGGGCCAGAAGATTCACCCCTCCACTTT
CDR3: CASSLLGPEDSPLHF

size: -
J: TRBJ1-2
D: TRBD1
V: TRBV28
DNA: TGTGCCAGCAGGGTACAGGGGGCGCTTGGCTACACCTTC
CDR3: CASRVQGALGYTF

size: few
J: TRBJ1-1
D: -
V: TRBV11-2
DNA: TGTGCCAGTGAGCACAGGGTCATGAACACTGAAGCTTTCTTT
CDR3: CASEHRVMNTEAFF

size: -
J: TRBJ2-7
D: -
V: TRBV7-2
DNA: TGTGCCAGCAGCTTAGCCGACAGTTCCTACGAGCAGTACTTC
CDR3: CASSLADSSYEQYF

size: -
J: TRBJ2-7
D: -
V: TRBV5-6
DNA: TGTGCCAGCAGCTTACACGGGTACGAGCAGTACTTC
CDR3: CASSLHGYEQYF

size: -
J: TRBJ2-3
D: -
V: TRBV7-9
DNA: TGTGCCAGCAGCCCCACAGGGCCCGATACGCAGTATTTT
CDR3: CASSPTGPDTQYF

size: -
J: TRBJ1-6
D: -
V: TRBV7-9
DNA: TGTGCCAGCAGCTTTAGTAATTCACCCCTCCACTTT
CDR3: CASSFSNSPLHF